The 17 T cell receptor beta chains given below trace back to one sample, sequenced in a study of blood T cell repertoires in COVID-19. Libraries were prepared by immunoSEQ multiplex PCR; TCRdb keeps only in-frame clonotypes and omits some of them. This table holds about 120,000 clones, approximately 92% found once. Sequenced material: peripheral blood. The receptors were sampled from a man between 70 and 80 years old with active or convalescent COVID-19.

CDR3 sequence reads: CATSAGDNTIYEQYF. For the CDR3, the DNA is TGTGCCACCAGTGCAGGCGATAACACCATATACGAGCAGTACTTC. The chain combines TRBV24-1 with TRBJ2-7; D gene uncertain. The CDR3 totals 15 residues. Between the trimmed V and J ends, which lost 5 bases and 4 bases, there was a span of 17 bases. The germline V gene has CDR1 KGHDR and CDR2 SFDVKD.

This chain uses TRBV28 with TRBJ1-3, with D maybe TRBD1 (6 bases). There are 15 residues in the CDR3. Germline CDR1 reads MDHEN; CDR2 reads SYDVKM. With 6 bases removed from V and 7 bases from J, the gap between germline ends came to 19 bases. The CDR3 DNA follows: TGTGCCAGCAGCCGACAACTACAGGGAAGGAACACCATATATTTT. Translation gives CASSRQLQGRNTIYF.

V and J are TRBV10-3 and TRBJ2-1, with a tentative D call TRBD2 (6 bases). The germline V gene encodes CDR1 ENHRY and CDR2 SYGVKD. The CDR3 length is 14 residues. V was cut by 0 bases and J by 8 bases, with 11 bases left in between. CDR3 in DNA: TGTGCCATCAGTGAGTCGGGGACTGGGTATGAGCAGTTCTTC. Translation gives CAISESGTGYEQFF.

V and J are TRBV5-1 and TRBJ1-1, with D possibly being TRBD1 (5 bases). V was cut by 0 bases and J by 7 bases, with 7 bases left in between. Looked up from germline, CDR1 is SGHRS and CDR2 is YFSETQ. The CDR3 totals 12 residues. CDR3 region: CASSLDGGEAFF. The CDR3 DNA is TGCGCCAGCAGCTTGGACGGGGGTGAAGCTTTCTTT.

V and J are TRBV6-6 and TRBJ2-7, with 9 bases aligning to TRBD1. The CDR3 runs 15 residues. The ends lost 6 bases at V and 0 bases at J; junction bases unmatched: 6. Germline V gene lookup returns CDR1 MNHNY and CDR2 SVGAGI (reference sequence). The CDR3 loop is CASRPGTGLSYEQYF. The CDR3 region has the DNA TGTGCCAGCAGACCCGGGACAGGGCTCTCCTACGAGCAGTACTTC.

The V gene is TRBV5-1, the J gene TRBJ2-5, with 9 bases aligning to TRBD1. Trimming cost V 4 bases and J 5 bases; bases outside gene matches: 6. The germline V gene has CDR1 SGHRS and CDR2 YFSETQ. The CDR3 runs 14 residues. The CDR3 coding sequence is TGCGCCAGCAGCAAGACAGGGGGGGCTGAGACCCAGTACTTC. It encodes CASSKTGGAETQYF.

This sequence joins TRBV4-2 and TRBJ2-7; a possible D gene is TRBD2 (6 bases). The germline V gene has CDR1 LGHNA and CDR2 YNFKEQ. Between the trimmed V and J ends, which lost 1 base and 3 bases, there was a span of 13 bases. The CDR3 extends over 15 amino acids. The CDR3 nucleotides read TGTGCCAGCAGCCAAGCGGGAGTTACCTTCTACGAGCAGTACTTC. Its protein is CASSQAGVTFYEQYF.

The chain has TRBV6-4 and TRBJ2-1, with 8 bases that match TRBD2. With 5 bases clipped from V and 4 bases from J, the junction kept 4 bases outside the gene matches. Germline lookup yields CDR1 MRHNA and CDR2 SNTAGT. The CDR3 is made up of 14 amino acids. The CDR3: CASSTGGIYNEQFF. The DNA of the CDR3 is TGTGCCAGCAGTACGGGGGGGATTTACAATGAGCAGTTCTTC.

J is TRBJ1-6 and V is TRBV18, with 7 positions matching TRBD1. CDR1 and CDR2 from the germline V gene are KGHSH and LQKENI. The ends lost 2 bases at V and 8 bases at J; junction bases unmatched: 6. CDR3 length: 15 residues. CDR3 sequence (DNA): TGTGCCAGCTCACCAGGACAGGCTTCAGATTCACCCCTCCACTTT. Its protein product is CASSPGQASDSPLHF.

The chain carries TRBV27 and TRBJ1-5; D may be TRBD1 (6 bases). The CDR3 spans 15 residues. V lost 3 bases and J 7 bases, leaving 16 bases between the germline ends. Germline loops: CDR1 MNHEY, CDR2 SMNVEV (reference sequence). The CDR3 DNA is TGTGCCAGCAGTTTGTTCAGGGGTTTTGGCCAGCCCCAGCATTTT. It yields the protein CASSLFRGFGQPQHF.

V is TRBV3-1 (or the pseudogene TRBV3-2) and J is TRBJ1-6, with unresolved D. Trimming stripped 2 bases from V and 5 bases from J, with 4 bases between. Germline V gene lookup returns CDR1 LGHDT and CDR2 YNNKEL (reference sequence). The CDR3 loop spans 13 amino acids. This chain's CDR3 is CASSQSDNSPLHF. The CDR3 DNA follows: TGTGCCAGCAGCCAAAGCGATAATTCACCCCTCCACTTT.

The chain carries TRBV7-8 and TRBJ1-2, with D hard to call. This CDR3 contains 15 residues. Per germline, CDR1 SGHVS and CDR2 FQNEAQ. Trimming shortened V by 1 base and J by 2 bases, and 11 bases separated the two germline ends. The CDR3 coding sequence is TGTGCCAGCAGCTTAGGTGTAGTACCGAACTATGGCTACACCTTC. Translating gives CASSLGVVPNYGYTF.

This sequence joins TRBV7-8 and TRBJ1-3; D perhaps matches TRBD1 (5 bases). Trimming removed 3 bases at V and 4 bases at J, with 16 bases between. Germline V gene lookup returns CDR1 SGHVS and CDR2 FQNEAQ. The CDR3 loop spans 16 amino acids. For the CDR3, the DNA is TGTGCCAGCAGCTTGGGGCAGGGTCTATCGGGAAACACCATATATTTT. Amino acid sequence: CASSLGQGLSGNTIYF.

The genes are TRBV23-1 and TRBJ1-2; D remains ambiguous. TRBV23-1 counts as an open reading frame of uncertain function. With 8 bases removed from V and 4 bases from J, the gap between germline ends came to 17 bases. This CDR3 contains 14 residues. This CDR3 reads CASPPPPAGYGYTF. The CDR3 nucleotides are TGCGCCAGCCCCCCTCCCCCGGCGGGCTATGGCTACACCTTC.

The chain recombines TRBV6-5 with TRBJ2-3; perhaps TRBD2 as D (6 bases). In germline, CDR1 is MNHEY, CDR2 SVGAGI. The germline V and J ends were trimmed by 6 bases and 2 bases, with 6 bases remaining between them. CDR3 length: 12 residues. CDR3 sequence: CASRDYTDTQYF. The CDR3 region has the DNA TGTGCCAGCAGGGACTACACAGATACGCAGTATTTT.

This clone was detected only a few times. The gene calls are TRBV3-1 (or the pseudogene TRBV3-2) and TRBJ2-7; 12 bases are shared with TRBD1. The CDR3 contains 16 residues. The germline gives CDR1 LGHDT, CDR2 YNNKEL (reference sequence). The V and J ends lost 2 bases and 7 bases, in that order; junction bases with no gene match: 9. The CDR3 sequence is CASSQTPGQGAKEQYF. Here the CDR3 DNA reads TGTGCCAGCAGCCAAACTCCGGGACAGGGGGCGAAGGAGCAGTACTTC.

The rearrangement joins TRBV24-1 to TRBJ2-1, with D unresolved. Trimming removed 4 bases from V and 2 bases from J, with 11 bases in between. Germline CDR1 and CDR2: KGHDR and SFDVKD. The CDR3 is 15 residues long. CDR3 region: CATSDAQRTYNEQFF. DNA of the CDR3: TGTGCCACCAGTGACGCGCAGAGGACCTACAATGAGCAGTTCTTC.